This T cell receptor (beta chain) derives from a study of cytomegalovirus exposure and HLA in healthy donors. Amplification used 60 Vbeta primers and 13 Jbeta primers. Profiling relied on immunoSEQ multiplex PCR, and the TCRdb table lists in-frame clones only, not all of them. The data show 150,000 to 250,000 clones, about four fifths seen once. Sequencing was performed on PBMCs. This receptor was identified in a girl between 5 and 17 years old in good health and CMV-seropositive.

CDR3 nucleotide sequence: TGCGCCAGCAGCCAAGATTCCCAGGCGAACACTGAAGCTTTCTTT. Translated, it gives CASSQDSQANTEAFF. The V call is TRBV4-3, the J call TRBJ1-1; unclear D gene. Between the trimmed V and J ends, which lost 0 bases and 1 base, there was a span of 9 bases. CDR3 length: 15 amino acids. The V gene's germline CDR1 is LGHNA and CDR2 YSLEER.